These 20 T cell receptor beta chains were all obtained from the same sample, sequenced in a study of blood T cell repertoires in COVID-19. Assay used: immunoSEQ multiplex PCR; TCRdb lists only in-frame clones, some missing. In the table there are 270,000 or so clones, around 88% of which are singletons. Sequenced: peripheral blood. The receptors here all came from a man aged 35-49 years with acute or convalescent COVID-19.

The chain recombines TRBV20-1 with TRBJ1-2; tentative D call: TRBD1 (5 bases). The CDR3 contains 15 residues. From germline, CDR1 is DFQATT and CDR2 SNEGSKA (reference sequence). Trimming shortened V by 3 bases and J by 4 bases, and 18 bases separated the two germline ends. DNA of the CDR3: TGCAGTGCTAGTCCTGGGGGAGGGAGAGGCTATGGCTACACCTTC. It yields the protein CSASPGGGRGYGYTF.

V gene TRBV5-4 combines with J gene TRBJ1-2; TRBD1 is a possible D gene (5 bases). CDR3 length equals 17 residues. Germline loops: CDR1 SGHNT, CDR2 YYREEE (reference sequence). Trimming stripped 1 base from V and 3 bases from J, with 19 bases between. The CDR3 nucleotides read TGTGCCAGCAGCTTGTCCAGGGCAGCCTTTGAGGACTATGGCTACACCTTC. It encodes CASSLSRAAFEDYGYTF. Supplemented by reference TRBV5-4 and TRBJ1-2, the full variable domain reads ETGVTQSPTHLIKTRGQQVTLRCSSQSGHNTVSWYQQALGQGPQFIFQYYREEENGRGNFPPRFSGLQFPNYSSELNVNALELDDSALYLCASSLSRAAFEDYGYTFGSGTRLTVV.

The V call is TRBV6-1, the J call TRBJ1-2; D unresolved. This CDR3 spans 18 amino acids. The germline V and J ends were trimmed by 1 base and 0 bases, with 18 bases remaining between them. CDR1 MNHNS and CDR2 SASEGT come from the germline V gene. The CDR3, as DNA: TGTGCCAGCAGTGAAGGGTGGCAGGTAGACGGTTCTAACTATGGCTACACCTTC. Its translation is CASSEGWQVDGSNYGYTF.

The V and J genes are TRBV5-1 and TRBJ2-3; D perhaps matches TRBD1 (6 bases). The CDR3 totals 16 residues. With 0 bases removed from V and 1 base from J, the gap between germline ends came to 12 bases. The germline CDR1 and CDR2 sequences are SGHRS and YFSETQ. The CDR3 reads CASSLEGVTRTDTQYF. Here the CDR3 DNA reads TGCGCCAGCAGCTTGGAGGGGGTCACTCGCACAGATACGCAGTATTTT.

The V call is TRBV5-1, the J call TRBJ2-3, with D perhaps TRBD1 (6 bases). Trimming stripped 0 bases from V and 2 bases from J, with 7 bases between. The CDR3 consists of 14 residues. Germline V gene sequence: CDR1 SGHRS, CDR2 YFSETQ. The CDR3 sequence is CASSLEGVTDTQYF. CDR3 in DNA: TGCGCCAGCAGCTTGGAGGGGGTCACAGATACGCAGTATTTT.

The chain employs TRBV7-6 and TRBJ1-3; no reliable D call. Germline V gene data show CDR1 as SGHVS and CDR2 as FNYEAQ. V shed 5 bases and J shed 4 bases, with 6 bases lying between them. This CDR3 contains 12 residues. CDR3 nucleotide sequence: TGTGCCAGCAGCCTTACAGGAAACACCATATATTTT. This translates into CASSLTGNTIYF.

As concerns this clone: An end of the junction differs from the germline gene, which may be a read error. The chain carries TRBV5-1 and TRBJ1-3; a possible D gene is TRBD1 (6 bases). The CDR3 is 16 amino acids. Looked up from germline, CDR1 is SGHRS and CDR2 is YFSETQ. CDR3 in amino acids: CASGPIIRGSENTIYF. CDR3 nucleotide sequence: TGCGCCAGCGGGCCTATCATCAGGGGCTCTGAAAACACCATATATTTT.

The chain is built from TRBV4-2 and TRBJ1-5; 8 bases fit TRBD1. Trimming took 8 bases from V and 3 from J; bases not matched to a gene: 9. The CDR3 is 15 residues long. Germline V lookup: CDR1 LGHNA, CDR2 YNFKEQ. The CDR3 spells CASCSDRGDNQPQHF. CDR3 DNA sequence: TGTGCCAGCTGTTCAGACAGGGGCGACAATCAGCCCCAGCATTTT.

This clone has only one observation. The V gene is TRBV7-2, the J gene TRBJ2-1, with TRBD1 matching 7 bases. The V gene's germline CDR1 is SGHTA and CDR2 FQGNSA. J was trimmed by 15 bases and V by 5 bases; bases with no gene match: 16. The CDR3 contains 14 residues. Here the CDR3 reads CASSPDRAPRFVFF. The CDR3 bases are TGTGCCAGCAGCCCAGACAGGGCCCCTCGATTCGTGTTCTTC.

This chain joins TRBV6-5 and TRBJ2-1, with 10 bases lining up with TRBD2. Trimming took 5 bases from V and 9 from J; bases not matched to a gene: 10. Germline CDR1 and CDR2: MNHEY and SVGAGI. The CDR3 extends over 15 amino acids. CDR3 region: CASSPSGGPGSEQFF. In nucleotides, the CDR3 is TGTGCCAGCAGTCCTAGCGGGGGCCCCGGGAGTGAGCAGTTCTTC.

The J gene is TRBJ1-3, the V gene TRBV21-1; TRBD1, the table's D call, was not compared with the DNA. TRBV21-1 counts as a pseudogene. The CDR3 totals 16 residues. CDR3 nucleotides: TGTGCCAGCAGCCCACTGACAGCCTCCTCTGGAAACACCATATATTTT. Translating gives CASSPLTASSGNTIYF.

The chain uses TRBV3-1 (or the pseudogene TRBV3-2) and TRBJ1-2; TRBD1 might be the D (5 bases). The CDR3 runs 13 residues. The germline CDR1 and CDR2 sequences are LGHDT and YNNKEL (reference sequence). The V end was cut by 3 bases, the J end by 7 bases, with 12 bases between. The chain's CDR3 is CASSHLGQGGYTF. The CDR3 DNA reads TGTGCCAGCAGCCATCTGGGGCAGGGTGGCTACACCTTC.

This CDR3 is CASNPRAYPNEQYF. Here the CDR3 DNA reads TGTGCCAGCAATCCCAGGGCCTACCCTAACGAGCAGTACTTC. V and J are TRBV7-2 and TRBJ2-7, with D possibly being TRBD1 (5 bases). Per germline, CDR1 SGHTA and CDR2 FQGNSA. The ends were cut back, 7 bases at V and 5 bases at J, with 18 bases in the middle. The CDR3 extends over 14 amino acids.

The V call is TRBV2, the J call TRBJ1-2, with D possibly TRBD1 on 5 matching bases. The CDR3 spans 14 residues. Germline V gene lookup returns CDR1 SNHLY and CDR2 FYNNEI. V lost 4 bases and J 5 bases, leaving 14 bases between the germline ends. The CDR3 protein is CASSGTLNEYGYTF. CDR3 DNA sequence: TGTGCCAGCAGTGGGACACTCAACGAGTATGGCTACACCTTC.

The chain couples TRBV4-1 to TRBJ1-1, with TRBD1 matching 10 bases. CDR1 and CDR2 from the germline V gene are MGHRA and YSYEKL. The V gene end was trimmed by 3 bases and the J gene end by 7 bases; junction bases not matched to a gene: 5. The CDR3 covers 14 residues. The CDR3 DNA follows: TGCGCCAGCAGCCAGACAGGGGGCGAAGATGAAGCTTTCTTT. Translation: CASSQTGGEDEAFF.

This chain joins TRBV21-1 and TRBJ1-1. TRBV21-1 is described as a pseudogene. The CDR3 is 16 amino acids. CDR3 sequence: CASSKRMSRGYTEAFF. The CDR3 bases are TGTGCCAGCAGCAAAAGGATGTCCCGAGGGTATACTGAAGCTTTCTTT.

This chain links TRBV15 with TRBJ2-7; tentatively, D is TRBD1 (6 bases). Germline V gene sequence: CDR1 LNHNV, CDR2 YYDKDF (reference sequence). Between the trimmed V and J ends, which lost 1 base and 5 bases, there was a span of 9 bases. CDR3 length equals 13 residues. As DNA, the CDR3 is TGTGCCACCAGCAGAGGGGCAGGGGACGAGCAGTACTTC. Translating it yields CATSRGAGDEQYF.

This sequence joins TRBV27 and TRBJ1-1; D unresolved. The CDR3 runs to 13 residues. Germline CDR1 is MNHEY and CDR2 is SMNVEV (reference sequence). V gave up 2 bases and J gave up 4 bases, with 8 bases separating them. The CDR3 bases are TGTGCCAGCAGTTTAGAATCGGGCACTGAAGCTTTCTTT. It yields the protein CASSLESGTEAFF.

This clone was counted a single time. The chain couples TRBV2 to TRBJ2-2; 16 bases are a match to TRBD2. After removal of 6 bases from V and 6 bases from J, the junction contained 1 base not matched to a gene. The CDR3 totals 15 residues. Germline lookup yields CDR1 SNHLY and CDR2 FYNNEI. In DNA, the CDR3 is TGTGCCAGCAGGGGACTAGCGGGGGGGCCCGGGGAGCTGTTTTTT. This translates into CASRGLAGGPGELFF.

The chain is built from TRBV7-7 and TRBJ2-2, with 10 bases that match TRBD1. V lost 5 bases and J lost 4; bases outside the gene matches: 7. The germline V gene has CDR1 SSHAT and CDR2 FNYEAQ (reference sequence). CDR3 length: 16 amino acids. The CDR3 bases are TGTGCCAGCAGCCCTGGGACAGGGGCGAGCACCGGGGAGCTGTTTTTT. This codes for CASSPGTGASTGELFF.